Presented here are 20 T cell receptor beta chains from one specimen sequenced in a study of T cell repertoires in cytomegalovirus infection. TCRdb re-analysed the reads in MiXCR, keeping a single row per CDR3 protein. The sample lists a few hundred thousand distinct CDR3 sequences; 26% were seen once. The source material was PBMCs. These receptors came from a human donor in good health (CMV status not recorded). Some clones in this sample may be carry-over from other donors' samples.

This rearrangement joins TRBV2 to TRBJ2-4; 7 positions agree with TRBD1. Germline CDR1 and CDR2: SNHLY and FYNNEI. The CDR3 has 13 residues. J lost 0 bases, V lost 8 bases, and 1 base had no gene match. CDR3 DNA sequence: TGTGCCAGCGGGGACAGAGCCAAAAACATTCAGTACTTC. This translates into CASGDRAKNIQYF.

The genes are TRBV27 and TRBJ2-7, with a weak D call TRBD2 (6 bases). The CDR3 contains 15 residues. The V end lost 2 bases, the J end lost 3 bases, and 14 bases lay between the germline ends. Germline V gene data show CDR1 as MNHEY and CDR2 as SMNVEV (reference sequence). CDR3 sequence (DNA): TGTGCCAGCAGTTTACGAGACGGGGGAAGCTACGAGCAGTACTTC. Translation: CASSLRDGGSYEQYF.

The J gene is TRBJ2-1, the V gene TRBV7-9; 11 bases map to TRBD2. CDR1 is SEHNR, CDR2 FQNEAQ, per germline (reference sequence). CDR3 length: 16 amino acids. Trimming cost V 4 bases and J 8 bases; bases outside gene matches: 10. The CDR3 DNA reads TGTGCCAGCAGCTCTCGGGGGGGACTAGCGGTGGATGAGCAGTTCTTC. Translation gives CASSSRGGLAVDEQFF.

This clonotype was seen at least ten times. V is TRBV7-8 and J is TRBJ1-3; D is perhaps TRBD1 (6 bases). V lost 0 bases and J lost 1, with 7 bases in between. Germline V gives CDR1 SGHVS, CDR2 FQNEAQ. The length of the CDR3 is 15 residues. CDR3 protein: CASSLAGQSGNTIYF. CDR3 in DNA: TGTGCCAGCAGCTTAGCCGGACAGTCTGGAAACACCATATATTTT. The whole variable domain, remainder taken from reference TRBV7-8 and TRBJ1-3, is GAGVSQSPRYKVAKRGQDVALRCDPISGHVSLFWYQQALGQGPEFLTYFQNEAQLDKSGLPSDRFFAERPEGSVSTLKIQRTQQEDSAVYLCASSLAGQSGNTIYFGEGSWLTVV.

The chain recombines TRBV14 with TRBJ2-5, with 8 positions matching TRBD1. With 4 bases clipped from V and 2 bases from J, the junction kept 12 bases outside the gene matches. Germline values: CDR1 SGHDN, CDR2 FVKESK. The CDR3 totals 17 residues. The CDR3 coding sequence is TGTGCCAGCAGCCTGAGGCTCGGACAGGGCCGACAAGAGACCCAGTACTTC. It translates to CASSLRLGQGRQETQYF.

The gene calls are TRBV4-2 and TRBJ2-3, with 9 bases fitting TRBD2. The CDR3 extends over 17 amino acids. Per the germline V gene, CDR1 is LGHNA and CDR2 is YNFKEQ. J was trimmed by 2 bases and V by 0 bases; bases with no gene match: 6. CDR3 coding DNA: TGTGCCAGCAGCCAAGACTGGCTAGCGGGGTACACAGATACGCAGTATTTT. This encodes CASSQDWLAGYTDTQYF.

This clonotype occurred a few times. V gene TRBV19 combines with J gene TRBJ2-2, with TRBD2 matching over 7 bases. The V gene end was trimmed by 1 base and the J gene end by 4 bases; junction bases not matched to a gene: 12. In germline, CDR1 is LNHDA, CDR2 SQIVND (reference sequence). The CDR3 is made up of 18 amino acids. CDR3: CASSIGLAGVIGTGELFF. The CDR3, as DNA: TGTGCCAGTAGTATAGGACTGGCGGGAGTCATTGGCACCGGGGAGCTGTTTTTT.

The V and J genes are TRBV5-1 and TRBJ1-1; 9 bases agree with TRBD1. The CDR3 has 15 amino acids. The ends lost 2 bases at V and 2 bases at J; junction bases unmatched: 4. Germline loops: CDR1 SGHRS, CDR2 YFSETQ. Here the CDR3 DNA reads TGCGCCAGCAGCTTTCCGGGACAGGGAAACACTGAAGCTTTCTTT. It is translated as CASSFPGQGNTEAFF. Using reference TRBV5-1 and TRBJ1-1 for the parts outside the CDR3, the full variable domain is KAGVTQTPRYLIKTRGQQVTLSCSPISGHRSVSWYQQTPGQGLQFLFEYFSETQRNKGNFPGRFSGRQFSNSRSEMNVSTLELGDSALYLCASSFPGQGNTEAFFGQGTRLTVV.

This clonotype has at least ten counts. The rearrangement joins TRBV7-2 to TRBJ2-2, with TRBD2 matching over 13 bases. V lost 5 bases and J lost 4; bases outside the gene matches: 4. Germline loops: CDR1 SGHTA, CDR2 FQGNSA. The CDR3 sequence is 16 residues long. The CDR3 loop is CASSPGLAGITGELFF. DNA for the CDR3: TGTGCCAGCAGCCCGGGACTAGCGGGAATCACCGGGGAGCTGTTTTTT.

This clonotype occurred a few times. The J gene is TRBJ1-3, the V gene TRBV30; no definite D call. Deletions cut 1 base from V and 2 bases from J, with 12 bases between. Germline CDR1 reads GTSNPN; CDR2 reads SVGIG (reference sequence). The CDR3 covers 15 residues. DNA of the CDR3: TGTGCCTGGAGTGGGCTGGAGAGTCCTGGAAACACCATATATTTT. It specifies CAWSGLESPGNTIYF.

As regards this clonotype: Given a much more abundant clone one base away, this may be a read error. The chain links TRBV7-2 to TRBJ1-2, with 7 bases that match TRBD1. This CDR3 is built from 15 residues. Losses at the gene ends were 1 base for V and 3 bases for J; bases not matched to a gene: 5. Germline V gene data show CDR1 as SGHTA and CDR2 as FQGNSA. The CDR3 nucleotides are TGTGCCAGCAGCTTAGTGAGGGGGCTTGACTATGGCTACACCTTC. As protein: CASSLVRGLDYGYTF.

This chain links TRBV4-1 with TRBJ2-3; tentative D call: TRBD2 (6 bases). The V end was cut by 8 bases, the J end by 1 base, with 7 bases between. The CDR3 extends over 12 amino acids. The germline V gene encodes CDR1 MGHRA and CDR2 YSYEKL. This CDR3 reads CASAGRTDTQYF. The CDR3 bases are TGCGCCAGCGCGGGACGCACAGATACGCAGTATTTT.

The V and J genes are TRBV5-1 and TRBJ1-4; 8 bases fit TRBD1. Germline V gene sequence: CDR1 SGHRS, CDR2 YFSETQ. There are 17 residues in the CDR3. After removal of 2 bases from V and 0 bases from J, the junction contained 6 bases not matched to a gene. The CDR3 DNA sequence: TGCGCCAGCAGCTTAACAGGGGGACGGGCAACTAATGAAAAACTGTTTTTT. This gives the protein CASSLTGGRATNEKLFF.

This clonotype was recorded many times. This chain connects TRBV7-2 to TRBJ2-1, with a tentative D call TRBD2 (5 bases). The CDR3 loop spans 13 amino acids. The ends were cut back, 4 bases at V and 5 bases at J, with 9 bases in the middle. Germline CDR1 is SGHTA and CDR2 is FQGNSA. CDR3 amino acids: CASSYGLDNEQFF. CDR3 bases: TGTGCCAGCAGCTACGGACTCGACAATGAGCAGTTCTTC.

This clonotype came up a few times. The chain uses TRBV30 and TRBJ1-1; D is unclear. With 3 bases removed from V and 5 bases from J, the gap between germline ends came to 7 bases. The CDR3 has 11 amino acids. Germline assignment: CDR1 GTSNPN and CDR2 SVGIG (reference sequence). CDR3 residues: CAWSPATEAFF. The CDR3 DNA is TGTGCCTGGAGCCCGGCGACTGAAGCTTTCTTT.

This chain's CDR3 is CSARPRTFEAFF. The CDR3 bases are TGCAGTGCTAGGCCCCGGACTTTTGAAGCTTTCTTT. This rearrangement joins TRBV20-1 to TRBJ1-1, with unresolved D. Germline V lookup: CDR1 DFQATT, CDR2 SNEGSKA (reference sequence). This CDR3 is 12 amino acids long. The V end lost 3 bases, the J end lost 7 bases, and 12 bases lay between the germline ends.

This clonotype was seen only a few times. The J gene is TRBJ2-5, the V gene TRBV6-2 or TRBV6-3, with D possibly being TRBD2 (6 bases). The ends were cut back, 5 bases at V and 7 bases at J, with 17 bases in the middle. CDR3 size: 14 residues. CDR1 and CDR2 (germline): MNHEY, SVGEGT. The CDR3 sequence is CASSNPGGLRTQYF. In DNA, the CDR3 is TGTGCCAGCAGTAACCCCGGGGGTTTAAGGACCCAGTACTTC.

This clonotype was picked up a small number of times. The V call is TRBV12-3 or TRBV12-4, the J call TRBJ1-5; no clear D. V was cut by 8 bases and J by 2 bases, with 13 bases left in between. The CDR3 totals 14 residues. The CDR3, as DNA: TGTGCCAGCGGTAACACTTTAGGCAATCAGCCCCAGCATTTT. Translating gives CASGNTLGNQPQHF.

This chain connects TRBV7-3 to TRBJ2-1; D gene uncertain. With 0 bases removed from V and 3 bases from J, the gap between germline ends came to 9 bases. Germline CDR1 is SGHTA and CDR2 is FQGTGA. The CDR3 length is 15 residues. In DNA form, the CDR3 reads TGTGCCAGCAGCTTAACGGAGACCGTCTACAATGAGCAGTTCTTC. Protein sequence: CASSLTETVYNEQFF. The full variable domain, rest sourced from reference TRBV7-3 and TRBJ2-1, is GAGVSQTPSNKVTEKGKYVELRCDPISGHTALYWYRQSLGQGPEFLIYFQGTGAADDSGLPNDRFFAVRPEGSVSTLKIQRTERGDSAVYLCASSLTETVYNEQFFGPGTRLTVL.

The chain links TRBV25-1 to TRBJ1-5; D possibly corresponds to TRBD1 (6 bases). Trimming took 6 bases from V and 3 from J, leaving 12 bases between them. The CDR3 contains 14 residues. From germline, CDR1 is MGHDK and CDR2 SYGVNS. For the CDR3, the DNA is TGTGCCAGCAGACCCAGGGGAGACAATCAGCCCCAGCATTTT. It yields the protein CASRPRGDNQPQHF. Together with reference TRBV25-1 and TRBJ1-5, the CDR3 gives the full variable domain: EADIYQTPRYLVIGTGKKITLECSQTMGHDKMYWYQQDPGMELHLIHYSYGVNSTEKGDLSSESTVSRIRTEHFPLTLESARPSHTSQYLCASRPRGDNQPQHFGDGTRLSIL.